The rows below give T cell receptor beta chains drawn from one sample of a study of TIL therapy for anti-PD-1-resistant metastatic lung cancer. Measured with immunoSEQ multiplex PCR; TCRdb has only the in-frame clones, and not every one. Seen here are about 52,000 clones, about 80% observed once, and the top ten hold 4% to 6%. The sequencing here drew on blood, taken at baseline. These receptors all stem from a woman aged 30-85 years with non-small cell lung cancer. The conserved cysteine and the conserved F or W are not part of the CDR3 here. The D gene is left open where the match is weak.

TRBV5-4,TRBD2,ASSKGTNYNEQF
TRBV5-1,NA,ASSLTGTGGELF
TRBV19,NA,ASSPQGLMNTEAF
TRBV15,TRBD1,ATRGQGVYTGELF
TRBV12-2,NA,ASRLGRDRGHRNYGYT
TRBV7-7,TRBD1,ASSPTRDRENEQF
TRBV5-1,NA,ASSLDPANTEAF
TRBV18,NA,ASSPESGGNYGYT
TRBV6-6,TRBD2,LSRGGTDTQY
TRBV6-1,TRBD1,ASSARDSKTSGNTIY
TRBV2,NA,ASSAFLSGSYGYT
TRBV25-1,NA,ASSDHRDPNTEAF
TRBV6-6,NA,ASSPTSSLVETQY
TRBV19,TRBD1,ASADGTGRSYEQY
TRBV29-1,NA,SVTGVSGGRDEQY
TRBV4-1,TRBD2,ASTERGGTGELF
TRBV11-2,TRBD2,ASSPGGAGFTDTQY
TRBV10-1,TRBD1,ASLPGPLTGDTEAF
TRBV28,NA,ASRTPGGKGNGYT
TRBV6-4,NA,ASSEDGDSPLH
TRBV10-2,NA,ASSPRSLDGYT
TRBV11-2,TRBD1,ASSYRTGPMNTEAF
TRBV10-3,NA,AISETYTDTQY
TRBV5-4,TRBD2,ASSAAGGRRSETQY
TRBV1,NA,TSSLPRGAGGPMEQY
TRBV2,NA,ASSEALKGRDTDTQY
TRBV11-2,NA,ASSLVTDTEAF
TRBV27,TRBD1,ASSHYRDRAHGYT
TRBV19,NA,ASTQAGRYEQY
TRBV19,TRBD2,ASSPHSGGARF
TRBV27,TRBD2,ASSREGRTGELF
TRBV5-4,NA,ASSFNRGLQETQY
TRBV30,NA,AWSAILTVRELF
TRBV9,NA,ASSDPGATDTQY
TRBV27,TRBD1,ASMAGQGYNGYT
TRBV7-2,NA,ASSSRQRWTDYGYT
TRBV2,NA,ASGKNNFGADTQY
TRBV5-1,TRBD1,ASSQGQGALGYGYT
TRBV18,NA,ASSPPGGQGEQY
TRBV18,NA,ASSPPGNEQF
TRBV6-5,TRBD1,ASSYGGQGGGYT
TRBV5-1,NA,ASSLEARETQY
TRBV9,NA,ASGGGGSSYEQY
TRBV5-1,NA,ASSFGGDTGELF
TRBV6-5,NA,ASSYSGGGEQY
TRBV9,NA,ASKPVGGGETQY
TRBV28,NA,ASSFTRSHQPQH
TRBV6-6,NA,ASSPGNSYEQY